Included here is one T cell receptor beta chain sequence, with context. Amplification used 60 Vbeta primers and 13 Jbeta primers. Data came from immunoSEQ multiplex PCR; TCRdb stores just in-frame clones and leaves some out. The profile shows around 97,000 clones, 9.4% of them singletons. CDR3 length: 14 residues. CDR1 and CDR2 from the germline V gene are SGHTA and FQGTGA. J was trimmed by 2 bases and V by 5 bases; bases with no gene match: 3. This specimen comes from a study of cytomegalovirus exposure and HLA in healthy donors. V usage is TRBV7-3 and J usage is TRBJ1-3; TRBD1 matches 7 bases. The receptor comes from a man aged 45 to 65 in good health and CMV-seropositive. The sample was PBMCs. CDR3 in amino acids: CASSPGGTGNTIYF. In nucleotides, the CDR3 is TGTGCCAGCAGCCCAGGGGGGACTGGAAACACCATATATTTT.